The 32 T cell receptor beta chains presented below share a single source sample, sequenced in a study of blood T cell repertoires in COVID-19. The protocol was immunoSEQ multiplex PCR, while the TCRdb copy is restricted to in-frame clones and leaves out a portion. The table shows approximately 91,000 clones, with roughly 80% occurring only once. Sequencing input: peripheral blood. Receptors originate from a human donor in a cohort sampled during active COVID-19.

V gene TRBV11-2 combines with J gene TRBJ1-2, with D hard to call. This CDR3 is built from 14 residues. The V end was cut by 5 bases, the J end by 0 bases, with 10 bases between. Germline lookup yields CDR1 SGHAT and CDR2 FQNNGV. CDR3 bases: TGTGCCAGCAGCCCGCGCGGTTCTAACTATGGCTACACCTTC. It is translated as CASSPRGSNYGYTF.

CDR3 region: CASSYSRAAGNTIYF. In DNA, the CDR3 is TGTGCCAGCAGTTACTCGCGGGCCGCTGGAAACACCATATATTTT. This chain links TRBV6-2 or TRBV6-3 with TRBJ1-3; D gene ambiguous. V was trimmed by 0 bases and J by 2 bases, leaving 8 bases between them. The CDR3 sequence is 15 residues long. Germline CDR1 and CDR2: MNHEY and SVGEGT.

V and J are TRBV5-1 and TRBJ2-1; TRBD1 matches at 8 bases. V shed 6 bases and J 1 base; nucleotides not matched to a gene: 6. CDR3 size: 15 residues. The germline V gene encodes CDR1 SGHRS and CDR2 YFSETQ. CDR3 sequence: CASNLQGGSYNEQFF. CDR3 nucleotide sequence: TGCGCCAGCAACCTACAGGGGGGATCCTACAATGAGCAGTTCTTC. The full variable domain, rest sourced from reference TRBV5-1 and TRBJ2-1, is KAGVTQTPRYLIKTRGQQVTLSCSPISGHRSVSWYQQTPGQGLQFLFEYFSETQRNKGNFPGRFSGRQFSNSRSEMNVSTLELGDSALYLCASNLQGGSYNEQFFGPGTRLTVL.

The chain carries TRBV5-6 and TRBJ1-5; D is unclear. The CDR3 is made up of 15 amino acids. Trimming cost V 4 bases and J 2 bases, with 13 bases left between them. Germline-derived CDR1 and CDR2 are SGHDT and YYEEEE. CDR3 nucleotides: TGTGCCAGCAGCGAAGCGGGAGGAGGCAATCAGCCCCAGCATTTT. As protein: CASSEAGGGNQPQHF.

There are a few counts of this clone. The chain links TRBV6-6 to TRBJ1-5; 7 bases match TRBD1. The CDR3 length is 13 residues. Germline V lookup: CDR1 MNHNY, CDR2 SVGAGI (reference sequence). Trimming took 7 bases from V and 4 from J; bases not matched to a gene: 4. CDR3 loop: CASTPTGNQPQHF. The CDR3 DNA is TGTGCCAGCACTCCGACAGGGAATCAGCCCCAGCATTTT.

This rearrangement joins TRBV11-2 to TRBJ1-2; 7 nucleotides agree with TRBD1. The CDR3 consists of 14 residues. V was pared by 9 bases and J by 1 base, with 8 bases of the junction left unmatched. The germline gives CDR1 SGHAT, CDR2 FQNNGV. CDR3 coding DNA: TGTGCCAGTGTCGGGGACAGCCTTAACTATGGCTACACCTTC. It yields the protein CASVGDSLNYGYTF.

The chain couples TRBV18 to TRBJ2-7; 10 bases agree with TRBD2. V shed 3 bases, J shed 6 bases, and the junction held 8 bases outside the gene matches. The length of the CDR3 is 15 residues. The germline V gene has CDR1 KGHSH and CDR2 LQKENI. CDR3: CASSPRSERGGEQYF. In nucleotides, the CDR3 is TGTGCCAGCTCACCCAGGTCTGAGCGGGGGGGCGAGCAGTACTTC.

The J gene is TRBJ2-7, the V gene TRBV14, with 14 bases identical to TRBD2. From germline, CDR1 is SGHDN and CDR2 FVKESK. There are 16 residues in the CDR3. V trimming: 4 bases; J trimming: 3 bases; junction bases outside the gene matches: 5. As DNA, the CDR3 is TGTGCCAGCAGCCTAATGGGACTAGCGGGAGTCTACGAGCAGTACTTC. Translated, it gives CASSLMGLAGVYEQYF.

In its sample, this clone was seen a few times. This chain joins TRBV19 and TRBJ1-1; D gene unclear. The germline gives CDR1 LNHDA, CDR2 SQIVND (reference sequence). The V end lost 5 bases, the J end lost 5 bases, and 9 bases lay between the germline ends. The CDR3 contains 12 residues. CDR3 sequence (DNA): TGTGCCAGTAGTCCGGAGTGGACTGAAGCTTTCTTT. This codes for CASSPEWTEAFF.

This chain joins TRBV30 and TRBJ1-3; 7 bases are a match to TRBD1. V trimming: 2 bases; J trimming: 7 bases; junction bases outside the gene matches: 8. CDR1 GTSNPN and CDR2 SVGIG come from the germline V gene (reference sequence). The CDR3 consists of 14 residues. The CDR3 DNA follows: TGTGCCTGGAGTTCCTCACAGGGGAGGAACACCATATATTTT. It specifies CAWSSSQGRNTIYF.

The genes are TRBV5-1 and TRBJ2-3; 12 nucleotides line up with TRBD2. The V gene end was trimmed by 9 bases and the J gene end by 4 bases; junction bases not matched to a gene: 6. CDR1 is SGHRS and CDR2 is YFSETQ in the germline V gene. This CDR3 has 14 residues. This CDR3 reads CATASGRAADTQYF. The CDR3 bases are TGCGCCACCGCTAGCGGGAGGGCCGCAGATACGCAGTATTTT.

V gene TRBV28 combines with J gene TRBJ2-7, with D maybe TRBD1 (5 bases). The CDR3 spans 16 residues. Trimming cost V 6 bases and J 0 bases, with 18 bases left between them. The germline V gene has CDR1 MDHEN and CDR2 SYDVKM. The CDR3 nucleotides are TGTGCCAGCAGGAGTCCAGGGTACCGAGCCTCCTACGAGCAGTACTTC. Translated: CASRSPGYRASYEQYF.

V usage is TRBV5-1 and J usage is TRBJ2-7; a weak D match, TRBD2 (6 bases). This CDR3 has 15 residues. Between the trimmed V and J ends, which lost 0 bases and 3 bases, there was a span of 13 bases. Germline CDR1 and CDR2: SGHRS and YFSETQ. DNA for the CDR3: TGCGCCAGCAGCTTGGGCGGGACGGGGCTCTACGAGCAGTACTTC. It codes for CASSLGGTGLYEQYF.

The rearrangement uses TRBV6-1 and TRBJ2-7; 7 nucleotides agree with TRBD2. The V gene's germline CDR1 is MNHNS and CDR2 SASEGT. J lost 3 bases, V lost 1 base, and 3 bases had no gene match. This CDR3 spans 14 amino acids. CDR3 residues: CASSEGGRHYEQYF. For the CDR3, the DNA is TGTGCCAGCAGTGAAGGCGGGAGACACTACGAGCAGTACTTC.

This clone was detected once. CDR3 in amino acids: CASSLFSSGDSTDTQYF. Here the CDR3 DNA reads TGTGCCAGCAGCTTGTTTTCTAGCGGGGATAGCACAGATACGCAGTATTTT. The V call is TRBV5-4, the J call TRBJ2-3, with 9 nucleotides matching TRBD2. Germline V gene lookup returns CDR1 SGHNT and CDR2 YYREEE (reference sequence). J was trimmed by 0 bases and V by 1 base; bases with no gene match: 6. The CDR3 length is 17 residues. Together with reference TRBV5-4 and TRBJ2-3, the CDR3 gives the full variable domain: ETGVTQSPTHLIKTRGQQVTLRCSSQSGHNTVSWYQQALGQGPQFIFQYYREEENGRGNFPPRFSGLQFPNYSSELNVNALELDDSALYLCASSLFSSGDSTDTQYFGPGTRLTVL.

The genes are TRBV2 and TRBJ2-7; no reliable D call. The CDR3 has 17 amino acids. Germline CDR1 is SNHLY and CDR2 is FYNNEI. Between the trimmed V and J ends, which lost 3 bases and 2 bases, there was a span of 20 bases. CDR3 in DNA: TGTGCCAGCAGTGATATCTTCCCGGAGCGCTATACCTACGAGCAGTACTTC. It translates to CASSDIFPERYTYEQYF.

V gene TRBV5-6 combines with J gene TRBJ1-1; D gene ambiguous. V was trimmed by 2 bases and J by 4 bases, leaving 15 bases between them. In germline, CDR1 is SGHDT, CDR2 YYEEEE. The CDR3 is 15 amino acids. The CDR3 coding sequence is TGTGCCAGCAGCTTAACCGCCGGCGAGGGCACTGAAGCTTTCTTT. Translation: CASSLTAGEGTEAFF.

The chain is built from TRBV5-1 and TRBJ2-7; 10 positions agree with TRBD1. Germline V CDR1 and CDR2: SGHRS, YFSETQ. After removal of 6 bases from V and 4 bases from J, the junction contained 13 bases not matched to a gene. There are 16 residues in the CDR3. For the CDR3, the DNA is TGCGCCAGCACGCAAAGCCCGGGACAGGGGAGGTACGAGCAGTACTTC. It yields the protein CASTQSPGQGRYEQYF.

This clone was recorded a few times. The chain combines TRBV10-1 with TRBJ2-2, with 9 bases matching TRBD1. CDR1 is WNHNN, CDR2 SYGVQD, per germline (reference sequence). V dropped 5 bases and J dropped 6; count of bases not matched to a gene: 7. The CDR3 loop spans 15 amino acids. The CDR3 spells CASSYRTGDSGELFF. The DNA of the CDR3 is TGCGCCAGCAGTTACCGGACAGGGGATTCCGGGGAGCTGTTTTTT.

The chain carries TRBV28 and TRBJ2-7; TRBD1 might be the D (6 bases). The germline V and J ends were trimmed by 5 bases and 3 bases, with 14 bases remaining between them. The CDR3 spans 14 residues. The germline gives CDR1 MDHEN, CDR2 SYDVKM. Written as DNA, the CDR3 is TGTGCCAGCAGTCGATCGGGACACAGCTACGAGCAGTACTTC. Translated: CASSRSGHSYEQYF. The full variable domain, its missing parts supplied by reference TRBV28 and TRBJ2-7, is DVKVTQSSRYLVKRTGEKVFLECVQDMDHENMFWYRQDPGLGLRLIYFSYDVKMKEKGDIPEGYSVSREKKERFSLILESASTNQTSMYLCASSRSGHSYEQYFGPGTRLTVT.

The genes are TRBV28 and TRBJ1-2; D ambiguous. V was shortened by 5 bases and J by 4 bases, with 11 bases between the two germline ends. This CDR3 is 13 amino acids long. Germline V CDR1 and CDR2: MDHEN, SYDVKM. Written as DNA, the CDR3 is TGTGCCAGCAGTGCCTTGCGGTCCTATGGCTACACCTTC. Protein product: CASSALRSYGYTF.

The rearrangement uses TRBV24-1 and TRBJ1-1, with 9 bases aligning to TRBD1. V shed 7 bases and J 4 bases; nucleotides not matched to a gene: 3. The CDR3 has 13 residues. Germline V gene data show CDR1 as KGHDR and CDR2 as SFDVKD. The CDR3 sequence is CATRQGASTEAFF. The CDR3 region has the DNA TGTGCCACCAGACAGGGGGCGAGCACTGAAGCTTTCTTT.

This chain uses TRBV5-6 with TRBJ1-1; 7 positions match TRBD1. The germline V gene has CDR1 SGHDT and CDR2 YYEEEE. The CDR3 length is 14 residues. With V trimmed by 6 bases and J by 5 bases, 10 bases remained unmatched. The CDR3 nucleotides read TGTGCCAGCACCAAAACAGGGGCGGGGACTGAAGCTTTCTTT. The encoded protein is CASTKTGAGTEAFF.

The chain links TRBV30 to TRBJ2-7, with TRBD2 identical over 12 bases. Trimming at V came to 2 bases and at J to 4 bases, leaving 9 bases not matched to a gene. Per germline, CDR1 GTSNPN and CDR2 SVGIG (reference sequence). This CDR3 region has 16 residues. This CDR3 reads CAWSLSRLAGGYEQYF. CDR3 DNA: TGTGCCTGGAGTCTTTCCCGGCTAGCGGGAGGGTACGAGCAGTACTTC.

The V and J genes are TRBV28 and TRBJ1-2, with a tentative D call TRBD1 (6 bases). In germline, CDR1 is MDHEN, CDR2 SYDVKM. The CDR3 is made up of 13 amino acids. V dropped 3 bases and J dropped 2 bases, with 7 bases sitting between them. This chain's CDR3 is CASSFTGNYGYTF. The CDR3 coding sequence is TGTGCCAGCAGTTTCACAGGGAACTATGGCTACACCTTC.

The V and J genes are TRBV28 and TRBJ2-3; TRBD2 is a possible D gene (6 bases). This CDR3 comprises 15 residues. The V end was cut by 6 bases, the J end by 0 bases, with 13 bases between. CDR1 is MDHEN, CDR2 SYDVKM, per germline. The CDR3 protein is CASRNLAASTDTQYF. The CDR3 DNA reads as TGTGCCAGCAGGAACTTAGCGGCAAGCACAGATACGCAGTATTTT. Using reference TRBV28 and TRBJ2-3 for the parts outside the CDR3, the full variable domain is DVKVTQSSRYLVKRTGEKVFLECVQDMDHENMFWYRQDPGLGLRLIYFSYDVKMKEKGDIPEGYSVSREKKERFSLILESASTNQTSMYLCASRNLAASTDTQYFGPGTRLTVL.

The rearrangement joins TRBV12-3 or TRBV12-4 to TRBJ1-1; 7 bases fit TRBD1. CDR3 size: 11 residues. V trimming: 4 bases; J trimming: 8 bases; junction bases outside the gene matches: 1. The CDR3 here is CASSSTGEAFF. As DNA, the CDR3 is TGTGCCAGCAGTTCGACAGGGGAAGCTTTCTTT.

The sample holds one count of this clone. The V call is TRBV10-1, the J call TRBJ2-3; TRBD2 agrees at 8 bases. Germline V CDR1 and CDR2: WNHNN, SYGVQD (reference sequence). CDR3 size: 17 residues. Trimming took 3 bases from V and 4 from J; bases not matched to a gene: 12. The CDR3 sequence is CASSDDGRALKPDTQYF. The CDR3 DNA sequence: TGCGCCAGCAGTGATGACGGGAGGGCCCTCAAACCAGATACGCAGTATTTT.

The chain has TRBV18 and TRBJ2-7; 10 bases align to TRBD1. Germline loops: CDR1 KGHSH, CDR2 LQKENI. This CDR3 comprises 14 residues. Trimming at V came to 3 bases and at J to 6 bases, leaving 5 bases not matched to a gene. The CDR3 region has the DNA TGTGCCAGCTCACCCCGGGACAGGGGCGCCGAGCAGTACTTC. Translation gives CASSPRDRGAEQYF.

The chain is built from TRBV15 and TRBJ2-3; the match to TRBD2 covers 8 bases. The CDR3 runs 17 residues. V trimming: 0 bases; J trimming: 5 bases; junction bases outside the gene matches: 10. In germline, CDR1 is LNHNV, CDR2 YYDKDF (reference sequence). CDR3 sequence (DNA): TGTGCCACCAGCAGAGATCTTAACGGGAGGGCGAAAGATACGCAGTATTTT. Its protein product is CATSRDLNGRAKDTQYF.

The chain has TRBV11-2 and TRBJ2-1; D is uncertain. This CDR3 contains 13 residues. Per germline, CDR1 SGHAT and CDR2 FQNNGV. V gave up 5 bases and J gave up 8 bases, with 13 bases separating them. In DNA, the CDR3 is TGTGCCAGCAGCCCTCGGAGTGAGGATGAGCAGTTCTTC. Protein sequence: CASSPRSEDEQFF.

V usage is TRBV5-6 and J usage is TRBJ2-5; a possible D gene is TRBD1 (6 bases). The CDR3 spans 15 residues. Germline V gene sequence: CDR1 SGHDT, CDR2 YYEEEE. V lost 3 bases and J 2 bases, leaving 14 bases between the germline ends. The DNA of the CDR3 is TGTGCCAGCAGCTCCCGCAGGCAGGGGCAAGAGACCCAGTACTTC. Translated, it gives CASSSRRQGQETQYF. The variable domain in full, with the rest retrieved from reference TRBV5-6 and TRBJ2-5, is DAGVTQSPTHLIKTRGQQVTLRCSPKSGHDTVSWYQQALGQGPQFIFQYYEEEERQRGNFPDRFSGHQFPNYSSELNVNALLLGDSALYLCASSSRRQGQETQYFGPGTRLLVL.